What follows describes a single T cell receptor beta chain. Its antigen remains unidentified. Base qualities were left out, and no much larger clone turns up one base away. In the ViraFEST assay, PBMC were stimulated with viral peptide pools, and TCR sequencing was then used to find antigen-specific CD4+ T cell clonotypes based on their expansion. After about 10 days of culture, CD4+ T cells were isolated with the EasySep CD4+ T cell isolation kit. Two doses of either the BNT162b2 or the mRNA-1273 mRNA SARS-CoV-2 vaccine were administered to participants. Negative nucleocapsid antibody results before and after vaccination confirmed that the healthy vaccine recipients had no prior SARS-CoV-2 infection. A few million PBMC per well were cultured with 10 ug/ml peptides in IMDM containing 5% human AB serum, 8.5 to 10 IU/ml IL-2 and gentamicin. Half of the culture medium was replaced with fresh IL-2-containing medium on days 3 and 7. Unless noted otherwise, every peptide stimulation condition was cultured in triplicate wells. Using Ficoll-Paque Plus gradient centrifugation, PBMC were separated from whole blood and then either used fresh or cryopreserved at -140C. The overlapping peptide pools covered the spike proteins of SARS-CoV-2 as well as those of the common cold coronaviruses HCoV-NL63, HCoV-OC43 and HCoV-229E. The QIAamp micro DNA kit was used to extract genomic DNA from the cultured CD4+ T cells.

This specimen belongs to a study of vaccination effects on CD4 cells after COVID-19 (dated by TCRdb to the early 2020s). Concerning the study at large: Post-vaccine samples across the study were collected a median of 72 days after the second dose, with a range of 14 to 241. SARS-CoV-2 spike-specific CD4+ TCR repertoires from before and after mRNA vaccination were compared in COVID-19 convalescent patients and in infection-naive vaccine recipients. Cultures from other donors in the study were sequenced with the Oncomine TCR Beta short-read assay on an Illumina iSeq 100. A total of over nine COVID-19 convalescent patients and several SARS-CoV-2-naive healthy vaccine recipients were included in the full study. Overall study outcomes, separate from this receptor: Only a small number of convalescent patients were included, and no early post-infection timepoints were available, which limited the study. Clones induced by infection and clones induced by vaccination both contracted markedly at late timepoints after vaccination, which fits with T cell responses waning over time. Among healthy vaccine recipients, nearly all vaccine-induced clones were SARS-CoV-2 mono-reactive, and only 1 of 255 was cross-reactive with common cold coronaviruses.

The library was produced with the immunoSEQ multiplex PCR assay. DNA from the CD4+ T cells that had been cultured and isolated underwent TCR beta CDR3 sequencing. The authors' analysis ran thus. The analysis removed non-productive TCR sequences, trimmed reads to the CDR3 region, and retained only CDR3s that were 7 or more amino acids long. The MANAFEST web app was used to identify antigen-specific clonotypes by comparing expansion in peptide wells with expansion in reference cultures. Positive clones required FDR<0.05 expansion versus reference and all other wells, odds ratio above 5, and frequency above 0.1% in two replicate wells. Clonotypes significantly expanded in SARS-CoV-2 spike wells and in at least one common cold coronavirus spike condition were defined as cross-reactive. CDR3 similarity was assessed by Levenshtein distance with the stringdist R package, and unrooted trees were built with ape in R 3.6.1. TCRdb retrieved this table from immuneACCESS and kept in-frame rearrangements only. Not all clones are present; in checked studies, unresolved V genes account for under half, and no reason is known for the remainder. The V and J calls and clone size come from that table; D and trimming were worked out from the DNA. A total of about 35,000 clones appear in this sample, more than 75% of them only once. Jointly, the top ten make up 1.5% of the sample.

From the cysteine through the phenylalanine, the CDR3 covers 14 amino acids. Left in the record is the CDR3 DNA by itself, 42 bases read in frame from the first base. V sheds 8 bases and J sheds 4 bases, leaving 16 bases between their ends. CDR1 and CDR2, per the germline V gene, are MNHEY and SVGAGI. This sequence was found in a human donor who received a COVID-19 vaccine. Some clones in this sample may be carry-over from other donors' samples. The material was CD4+ T cells from PBMCs cultured with HCoV-NL63 spike peptides, obtained after COVID-19 vaccination. This specimen's cell subset or site label, per the study, means: HCoV-NL63 spike overlapping peptide pool stimulation. The chain links TRBV6-5 with TRBJ2-3; the D call is tentative, TRBD1 or TRBD2, as each matches 5 bases. The CDR3 reads CASATVGGPDTQYF. Here is the DNA: TGTGCCAGCGCTACGGTTGGGGGACCAGATACGCAGTATTTT.